The subject of this entry is one TCR beta chain. The V gene's germline CDR1 is GTSNPN and CDR2 SVGIG (reference sequence). V gave up 0 bases and J gave up 5 bases; unmatched junction bases: 23. The CDR3 has 21 residues. TCRdb ran MiXCR on the RT-PCR reads and lists one entry per CDR3 protein. The repertoire holds fewer than 800,000 distinct CDR3 sequences, approximately 14% seen once, with roughly 3.9% in the top ten. Sequencing input: memory CD4+ T cells from blood. This receptor was taken from a female donor in good health, serving as a healthy control. The genes are TRBV30 and TRBJ2-1; 9 bases are shared with TRBD1. CDR3 in DNA: TGTGCCTGGAGTGTAAGTTTAGGGGGACAGGGCCCCGGACTTACTCACAATGAGCAGTTCTTC. Translating it yields CAWSVSLGGQGPGLTHNEQFF.